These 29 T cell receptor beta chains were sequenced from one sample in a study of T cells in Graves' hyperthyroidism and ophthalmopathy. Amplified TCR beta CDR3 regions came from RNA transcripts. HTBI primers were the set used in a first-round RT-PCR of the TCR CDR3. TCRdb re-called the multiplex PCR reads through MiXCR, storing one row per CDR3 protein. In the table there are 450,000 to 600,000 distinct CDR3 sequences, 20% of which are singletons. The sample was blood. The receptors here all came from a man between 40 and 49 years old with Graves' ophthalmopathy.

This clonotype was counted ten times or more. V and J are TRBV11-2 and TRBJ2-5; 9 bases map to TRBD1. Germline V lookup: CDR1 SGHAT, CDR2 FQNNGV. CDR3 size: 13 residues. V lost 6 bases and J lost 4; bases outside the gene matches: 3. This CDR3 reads CASRGQGGETQYF. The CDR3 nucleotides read TGTGCCAGCAGGGGACAGGGTGGAGAGACCCAGTACTTC.

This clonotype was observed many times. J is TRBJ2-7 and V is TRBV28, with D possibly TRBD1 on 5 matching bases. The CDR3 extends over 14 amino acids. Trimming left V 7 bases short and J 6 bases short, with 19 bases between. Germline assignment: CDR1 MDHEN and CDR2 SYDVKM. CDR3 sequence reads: CASNPSRWGVEQYF. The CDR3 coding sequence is TGTGCCAGCAACCCGTCCAGATGGGGCGTCGAGCAGTACTTC.

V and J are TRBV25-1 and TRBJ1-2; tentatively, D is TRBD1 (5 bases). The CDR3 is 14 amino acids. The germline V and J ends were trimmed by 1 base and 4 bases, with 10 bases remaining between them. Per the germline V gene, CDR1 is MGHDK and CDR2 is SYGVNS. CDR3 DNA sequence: TGTGCCAGCAGTGAATGGGACGGACGCTATGGCTACACCTTC. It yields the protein CASSEWDGRYGYTF.

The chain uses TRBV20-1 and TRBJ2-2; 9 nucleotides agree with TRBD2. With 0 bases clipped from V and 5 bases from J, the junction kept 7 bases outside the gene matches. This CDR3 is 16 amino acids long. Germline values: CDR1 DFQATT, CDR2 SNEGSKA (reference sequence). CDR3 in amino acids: CSARDLAGGRTGELFF. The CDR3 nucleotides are TGCAGTGCTAGAGATCTGGCGGGGGGGCGGACCGGGGAGCTGTTTTTT.

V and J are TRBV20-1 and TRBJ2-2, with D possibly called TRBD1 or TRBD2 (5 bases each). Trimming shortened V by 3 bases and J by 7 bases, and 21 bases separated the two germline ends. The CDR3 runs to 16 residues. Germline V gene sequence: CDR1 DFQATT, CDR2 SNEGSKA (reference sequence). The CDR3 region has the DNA TGCAGTGCTAGGGCCCGGGACGGCGTCGTCCGCGGGGAGCTGTTTTTT. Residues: CSARARDGVVRGELFF.

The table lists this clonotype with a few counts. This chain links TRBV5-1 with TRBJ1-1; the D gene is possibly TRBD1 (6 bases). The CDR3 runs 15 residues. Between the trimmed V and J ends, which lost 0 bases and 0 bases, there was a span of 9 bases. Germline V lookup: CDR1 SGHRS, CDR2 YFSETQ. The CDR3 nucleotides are TGCGCCAGCAGCTTGGTGGGGGGCGTGAACACTGAAGCTTTCTTT. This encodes CASSLVGGVNTEAFF.

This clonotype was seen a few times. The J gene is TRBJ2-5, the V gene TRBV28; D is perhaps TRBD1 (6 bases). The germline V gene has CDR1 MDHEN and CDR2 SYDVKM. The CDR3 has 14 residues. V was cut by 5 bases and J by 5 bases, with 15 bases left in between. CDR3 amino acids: CASSPEHRAETQYF. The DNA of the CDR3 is TGTGCCAGCAGTCCAGAACACAGGGCGGAGACCCAGTACTTC.

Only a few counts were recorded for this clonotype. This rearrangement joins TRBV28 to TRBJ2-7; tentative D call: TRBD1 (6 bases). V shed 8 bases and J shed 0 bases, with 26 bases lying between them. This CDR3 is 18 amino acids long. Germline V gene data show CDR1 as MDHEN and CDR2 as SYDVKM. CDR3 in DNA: TGTGCCAGCTCACCCCAGCGACAGGCGTTCGCGAGCTCCTACGAGCAGTACTTC. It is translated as CASSPQRQAFASSYEQYF.

The CDR3 here is CASRRVGEETQYF. The DNA of the CDR3 is TGTGCCAGTCGGAGAGTGGGCGAAGAGACCCAGTACTTC. V usage is TRBV19 and J usage is TRBJ2-5, with D uncertain. The germline V gene has CDR1 LNHDA and CDR2 SQIVND (reference sequence). The V and J ends lost 8 bases and 3 bases respectively, with 13 bases between them. The CDR3 consists of 13 residues.

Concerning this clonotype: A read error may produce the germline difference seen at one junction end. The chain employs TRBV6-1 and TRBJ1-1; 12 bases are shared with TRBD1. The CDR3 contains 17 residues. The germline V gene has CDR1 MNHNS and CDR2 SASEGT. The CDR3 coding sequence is TGTGCCAGCATTGAAATTCGGGGACAGGGGGCGAGCGCTGAAGCTTTCTTT. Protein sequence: CASIEIRGQGASAEAFF.

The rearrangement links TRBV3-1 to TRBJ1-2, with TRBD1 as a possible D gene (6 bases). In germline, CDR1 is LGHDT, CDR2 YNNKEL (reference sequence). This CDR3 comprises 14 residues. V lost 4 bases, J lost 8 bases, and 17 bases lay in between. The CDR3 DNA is TGTGCCAGCAGCCTCCTCTCGGGGGCGCCCGGCTACACCTTC. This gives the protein CASSLLSGAPGYTF.

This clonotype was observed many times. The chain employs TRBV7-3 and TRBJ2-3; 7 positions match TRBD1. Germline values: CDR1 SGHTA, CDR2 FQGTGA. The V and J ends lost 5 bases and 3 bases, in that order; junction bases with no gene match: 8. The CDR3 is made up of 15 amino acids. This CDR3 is CASSAGDRLTDTQYF. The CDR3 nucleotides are TGTGCCAGCAGCGCTGGGGACAGACTAACAGATACGCAGTATTTT.

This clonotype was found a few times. CDR3 region: CATSRGILQGGARLAGGEQFF. As DNA, the CDR3 is TGTGCCACCAGCAGAGGGATCCTACAAGGGGGGGCGCGATTAGCGGGAGGTGAGCAGTTCTTC. The rearrangement links TRBV15 to TRBJ2-1; 10 nucleotides line up with TRBD2. V dropped 1 base and J dropped 9; count of bases not matched to a gene: 24. The length of the CDR3 is 21 residues. Germline loops: CDR1 LNHNV, CDR2 YYDKDF (reference sequence).

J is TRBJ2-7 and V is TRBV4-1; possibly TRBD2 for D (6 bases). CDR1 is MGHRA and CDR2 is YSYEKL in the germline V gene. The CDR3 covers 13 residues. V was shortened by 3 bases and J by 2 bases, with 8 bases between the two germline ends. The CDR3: CASSHTGAYEQYF. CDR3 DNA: TGCGCCAGCAGCCATACGGGGGCCTACGAGCAGTACTTC.

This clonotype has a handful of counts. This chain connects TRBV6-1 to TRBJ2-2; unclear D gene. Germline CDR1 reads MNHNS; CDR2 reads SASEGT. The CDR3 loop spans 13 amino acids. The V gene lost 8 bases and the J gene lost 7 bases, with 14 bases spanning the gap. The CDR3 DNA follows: TGTGCCAGCCCTAAGGCTTTCGGCGGGGAGCTGTTTTTT. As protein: CASPKAFGGELFF.

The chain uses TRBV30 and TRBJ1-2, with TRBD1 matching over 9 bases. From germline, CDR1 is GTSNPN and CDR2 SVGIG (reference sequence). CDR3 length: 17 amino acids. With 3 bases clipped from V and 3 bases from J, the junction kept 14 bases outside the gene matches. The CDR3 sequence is CAWRSAGLRDRDYGYTF. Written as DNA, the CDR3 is TGTGCCTGGAGAAGTGCGGGGCTCCGGGACAGGGACTATGGCTACACCTTC.

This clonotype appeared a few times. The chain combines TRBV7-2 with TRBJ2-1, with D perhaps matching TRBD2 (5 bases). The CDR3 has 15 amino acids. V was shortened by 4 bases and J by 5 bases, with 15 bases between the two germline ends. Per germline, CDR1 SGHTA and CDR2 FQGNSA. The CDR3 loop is CASSSRGGAHNEQFF. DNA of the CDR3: TGTGCCAGCAGCTCCAGAGGAGGTGCCCACAATGAGCAGTTCTTC.

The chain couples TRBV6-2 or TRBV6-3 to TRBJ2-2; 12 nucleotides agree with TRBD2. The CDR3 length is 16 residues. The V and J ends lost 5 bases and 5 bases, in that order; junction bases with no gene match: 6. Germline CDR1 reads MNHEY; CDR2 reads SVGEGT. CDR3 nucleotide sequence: TGTGCCAGCAGTCGACTAGCGGGAGTTGTTACCGGGGAGCTGTTTTTT. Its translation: CASSRLAGVVTGELFF.

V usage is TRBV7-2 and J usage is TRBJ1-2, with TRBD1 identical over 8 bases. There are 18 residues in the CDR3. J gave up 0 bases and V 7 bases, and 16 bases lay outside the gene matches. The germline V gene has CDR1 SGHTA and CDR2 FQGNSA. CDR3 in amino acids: CASKGFGTGQQANYGYTF. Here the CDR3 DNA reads TGTGCCAGCAAAGGTTTCGGGACAGGACAACAAGCTAACTATGGCTACACCTTC.

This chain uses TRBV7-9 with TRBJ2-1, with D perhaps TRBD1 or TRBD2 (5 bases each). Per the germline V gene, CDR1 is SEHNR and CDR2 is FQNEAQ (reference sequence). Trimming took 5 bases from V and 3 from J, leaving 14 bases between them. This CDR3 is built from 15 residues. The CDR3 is CASSPTGTDYNEQFF. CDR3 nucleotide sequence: TGTGCCAGCAGCCCGACCGGGACGGACTACAATGAGCAGTTCTTC.

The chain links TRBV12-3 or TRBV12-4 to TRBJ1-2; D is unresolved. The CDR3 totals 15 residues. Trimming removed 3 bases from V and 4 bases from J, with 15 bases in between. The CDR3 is CASSFRLARSYGYTF. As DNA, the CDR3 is TGTGCCAGCAGTTTTAGATTAGCAAGGAGCTATGGCTACACCTTC.

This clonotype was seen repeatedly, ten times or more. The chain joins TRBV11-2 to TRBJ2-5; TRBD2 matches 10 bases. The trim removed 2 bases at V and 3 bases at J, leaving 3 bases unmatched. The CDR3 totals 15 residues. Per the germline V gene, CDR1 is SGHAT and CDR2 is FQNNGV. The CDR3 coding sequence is TGTGCCAGCAGCTTAAGACTAGCGGGTAAAGAGACCCAGTACTTC. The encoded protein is CASSLRLAGKETQYF.

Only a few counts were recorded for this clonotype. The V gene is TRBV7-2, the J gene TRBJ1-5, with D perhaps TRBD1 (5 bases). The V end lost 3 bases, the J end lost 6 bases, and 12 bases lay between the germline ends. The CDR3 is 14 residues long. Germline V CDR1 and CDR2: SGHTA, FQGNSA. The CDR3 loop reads CASSFPGFGQPQHF. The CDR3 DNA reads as TGTGCCAGCAGCTTCCCAGGGTTTGGTCAGCCCCAGCATTTT.

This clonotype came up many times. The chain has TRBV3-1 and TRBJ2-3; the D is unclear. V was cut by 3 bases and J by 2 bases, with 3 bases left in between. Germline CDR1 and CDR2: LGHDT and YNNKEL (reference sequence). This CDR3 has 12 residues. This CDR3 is CASSHNTDTQYF. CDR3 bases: TGTGCCAGCAGCCACAACACAGATACGCAGTATTTT.

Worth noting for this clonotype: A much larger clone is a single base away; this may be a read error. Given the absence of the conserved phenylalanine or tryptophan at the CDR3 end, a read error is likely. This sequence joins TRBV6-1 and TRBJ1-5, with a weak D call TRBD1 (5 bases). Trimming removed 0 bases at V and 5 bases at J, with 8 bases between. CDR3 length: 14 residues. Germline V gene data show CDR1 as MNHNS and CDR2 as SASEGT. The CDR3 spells CASSEARGYQPQHI. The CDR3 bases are TGTGCCAGCAGTGAAGCAAGGGGTTATCAGCCCCAGCATATT.

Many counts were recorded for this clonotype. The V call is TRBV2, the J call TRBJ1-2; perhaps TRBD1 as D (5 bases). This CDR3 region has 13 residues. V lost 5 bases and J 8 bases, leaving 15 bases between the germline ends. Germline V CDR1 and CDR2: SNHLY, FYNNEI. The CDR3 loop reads CASSRDFNAGYTF. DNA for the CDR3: TGTGCCAGCAGTAGGGACTTCAATGCGGGCTACACCTTC.

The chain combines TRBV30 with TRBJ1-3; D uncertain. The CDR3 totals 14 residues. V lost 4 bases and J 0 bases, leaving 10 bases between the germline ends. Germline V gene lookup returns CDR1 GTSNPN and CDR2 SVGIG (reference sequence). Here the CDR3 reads CAWTSPHSGNTIYF. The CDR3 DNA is TGTGCCTGGACTTCCCCTCACTCTGGAAACACCATATATTTT.

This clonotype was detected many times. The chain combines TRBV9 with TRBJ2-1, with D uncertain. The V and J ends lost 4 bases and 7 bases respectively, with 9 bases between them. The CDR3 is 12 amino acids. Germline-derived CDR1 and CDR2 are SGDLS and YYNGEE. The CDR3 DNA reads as TGTGCCAGCAGCTCCCCCCGGAATGAGCAGTTCTTC. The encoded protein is CASSSPRNEQFF.

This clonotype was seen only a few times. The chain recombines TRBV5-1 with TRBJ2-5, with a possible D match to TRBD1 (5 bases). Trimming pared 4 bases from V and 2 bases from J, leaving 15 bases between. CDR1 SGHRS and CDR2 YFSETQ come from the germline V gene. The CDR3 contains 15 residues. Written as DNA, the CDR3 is TGCGCCAGCAGCCGCCGAGACAGCCTACAAGAGACCCAGTACTTC. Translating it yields CASSRRDSLQETQYF.